This TCR beta chain was recovered during a study of tumor-infiltrating lymphocytes in primary liver carcinoma. Synthesis of TCR beta cDNA was carried out from approximately 470 ng total RNA with a constant-region primer. It was through three nested multiplex PCR rounds of slightly modified ARM-PCR that TCR beta libraries arose. The first two PCR rounds used TRBV1-TRBV30 primers with a Cbeta primer, roughly 10 cycles each. Via MiXCR, TCRdb re-called the multiplex PCR reads, giving one row per CDR3 protein. This sample yields approximately 340,000 distinct CDR3 sequences, of which 65% are seen a single time; roughly 6% belongs to the top ten. J was trimmed by 4 bases and V by 3 bases; bases with no gene match: 9. In germline, CDR1 is LGHNA, CDR2 YNFKEQ. This CDR3 spans 16 amino acids. Both blood RNA, taken from unsorted whole blood, and germline DNA were extracted.

The specimen sequenced was peripheral blood. V and J are TRBV4-2 and TRBJ2-7, with 10 bases identical to TRBD2. This TCR derives from a middle-aged man with primary liver carcinoma and hepatitis B virus infection. The CDR3 nucleotides read TGTGCCAGCAGCCAGGCCGGGACTAGCGTGGATTACGAGCAGTACTTC. Protein product: CASSQAGTSVDYEQYF.